This entry concerns a single TCR beta chain. The sample belongs to a study of control samples from healthy donors and cancer patients. Repertoires were generated with immunoSEQ multiplex PCR, while TCRdb's copy carries only in-frame clones and drops some. The profile shows about 100,000 clones, roughly 84% of them singletons. The junction had 7 bases not matched to a gene; V was cut back by 1 base and J by 8 bases. The CDR3 is 14 residues long. Germline V gene sequence: CDR1 SGHAT, CDR2 FQNNGV. Specimen: blood. The TCR was taken from a woman between 45 and 65 years old in good health. V is TRBV11-2 and J is TRBJ1-1; 7 bases agree with TRBD1. CDR3 amino acids: CASSLGQGVREAFF. CDR3 nucleotide sequence: TGTGCCAGCAGCTTAGGACAGGGTGTAAGGGAAGCTTTCTTT.